The clone carrying this T cell receptor (beta chain) was picked up a small number of times. The data are from a study of cytomegalovirus exposure and HLA in healthy donors. A multiplex PCR was run with 60 Vbeta primers and 13 Jbeta primers. Sequencing was performed with immunoSEQ multiplex PCR; in TCRdb, only in-frame clones are kept and a portion is missing. The data show about 210,000 clones, over 80% seen once. This cohort consisted of healthy bone marrow donors. CDR3 length equals 14 residues. Germline CDR1 and CDR2: SEHNR and FQNEAQ (reference sequence). The V segment lost 5 bases and the J segment 6 bases; nucleotides outside the gene matches: 7.

This clonotype originated in a woman in her fifties or sixties in good health and CMV-seropositive. V and J are TRBV7-9 and TRBJ1-2; 9 positions match TRBD1. Sequencing used PBMCs. The CDR3 coding sequence is TGTGCCAGCAGCCTCGACAGGGGGAGTGATGGCTACACCTTC. Its translation is CASSLDRGSDGYTF.